These T cell receptor beta chains were read from a single sample in a study of blood T cell repertoires in COVID-19. The repertoire was sequenced with immunoSEQ multiplex PCR; TCRdb's copy has only in-frame clones and lacks some. The sample has about 280,000 clones; around 89% are singletons. The sequencing sample was made of peripheral blood. The receptors come from a man aged 40-50 years with acute or convalescent COVID-19. The CDR3 runs from the conserved cysteine through the conserved F or W. The D gene is left open where the match is weak. A clone size is listed for some rows: how often the clone was seen (once, few, many), or a class if it is expanded.

cdr3_nt: TGCAGTGCTAGTCGTCTAGCGGGGGGACTAGCCAAAAACATTCAGTACTTC
cdr3_aa: CSASRLAGGLAKNIQYF
d_call: TRBD2
clone_size: .
v_call: TRBV20-1
j_call: TRBJ2-4

cdr3_nt: TGTGCCAGCAGTTCCTTGTACAGGGGGAAGCAGTTCTTC
cdr3_aa: CASSSLYRGKQFF
d_call: TRBD1
clone_size: .
v_call: TRBV12-3/TRBV12-4
j_call: TRBJ2-1

cdr3_nt: TGTGCCAGCAGGGCGGGGGGGGTGGATTATGGCTACACCTTC
cdr3_aa: CASRAGGVDYGYTF
d_call: .
clone_size: .
v_call: TRBV6-5
j_call: TRBJ1-2

cdr3_nt: TGTGCCAGCAGCCTAGGACAGGGGGCGGTGCAGTACTTC
cdr3_aa: CASSLGQGAVQYF
d_call: TRBD1
clone_size: .
v_call: TRBV7-9
j_call: TRBJ2-7

cdr3_nt: TGCAGTGCTGGGAGTTGGCATGGCTACACCTTC
cdr3_aa: CSAGSWHGYTF
d_call: .
clone_size: .
v_call: TRBV20-1
j_call: TRBJ1-2

cdr3_nt: TGCGCCAGCAGCTTGGTCCCCTCGGCCTACGAGCAGTACTTC
cdr3_aa: CASSLVPSAYEQYF
d_call: .
clone_size: .
v_call: TRBV5-1
j_call: TRBJ2-7

cdr3_nt: TGTGCCAGCAGCTTGTTGGACAGGGACTACAATGAGCAGTTCTTC
cdr3_aa: CASSLLDRDYNEQFF
d_call: TRBD1
clone_size: .
v_call: TRBV5-6
j_call: TRBJ2-1

cdr3_nt: TGTGCCAGTAGTGCGTACAGGGGAGAGAACAATGAGCAGTTCTTC
cdr3_aa: CASSAYRGENNEQFF
d_call: TRBD1
clone_size: .
v_call: TRBV19
j_call: TRBJ2-1

cdr3_nt: TGTGCCAGCAGCTTCTGGGACACCAATCAGCCCCAGCATTTT
cdr3_aa: CASSFWDTNQPQHF
d_call: .
clone_size: once
v_call: TRBV7-9
j_call: TRBJ1-5

cdr3_nt: TGTGCCAGCAGCGTAGGACAGCTTGAAGCTTTCTTT
cdr3_aa: CASSVGQLEAFF
d_call: .
clone_size: .
v_call: TRBV9
j_call: TRBJ1-1

cdr3_nt: TGTGCCACCAGTGATGGCGGGAACTTTGCAACTAATGAAAAACTGTTTTTT
cdr3_aa: CATSDGGNFATNEKLFF
d_call: .
clone_size: .
v_call: TRBV24-1
j_call: TRBJ1-4

cdr3_nt: TGTGCCAGCAGATTTAACCGGGTGAACACTGAAGCTTTCTTT
cdr3_aa: CASRFNRVNTEAFF
d_call: .
clone_size: .
v_call: TRBV27
j_call: TRBJ1-1

cdr3_nt: TGTGCCACCAGTGATTCCCTTAGACAGGGAGTTTACCCAACTAATGAAAAACTGTTTTTT
cdr3_aa: CATSDSLRQGVYPTNEKLFF
d_call: TRBD1
clone_size: .
v_call: TRBV24-1
j_call: TRBJ1-4

cdr3_nt: TGTGCCTGGAGTCGGGGGGGGTTTTATAATTCACCCCTCCACTTT
cdr3_aa: CAWSRGGFYNSPLHF
d_call: .
clone_size: .
v_call: TRBV30
j_call: TRBJ1-6

cdr3_nt: TGCGCCAGCAGCGCACAGGGGACCGATGGCTACACCTTC
cdr3_aa: CASSAQGTDGYTF
d_call: TRBD1
clone_size: once
v_call: TRBV5-1
j_call: TRBJ1-2

cdr3_nt: TGTGCCAGCAGCCCGAGACTAGTGGGGCGCGGGACCCAGTACTTC
cdr3_aa: CASSPRLVGRGTQYF
d_call: .
clone_size: .
v_call: TRBV7-2
j_call: TRBJ2-5

cdr3_nt: TGTGCCAGCAGCTTAGTGCCGCGCAGGCAGGAAAAACTGTTTTTT
cdr3_aa: CASSLVPRRQEKLFF
d_call: .
clone_size: .
v_call: TRBV7-2
j_call: TRBJ1-4

cdr3_nt: TGTGCCAGCAGCTTATACAGGAGTTCCGGGGAGCTGTTTTTT
cdr3_aa: CASSLYRSSGELFF
d_call: .
clone_size: .
v_call: TRBV11-3
j_call: TRBJ2-2

cdr3_nt: TGTGCCAGCAGTGGGGACAGGCCAAGCTCTGGGGCCAACGTCCTGACTTTC
cdr3_aa: CASSGDRPSSGANVLTF
d_call: TRBD1
clone_size: .
v_call: TRBV2
j_call: TRBJ2-6

cdr3_nt: TGTGCCAGCAGTGAAATTGCCGCCAGGGAAGCAGAAAAACTGTTTTTT
cdr3_aa: CASSEIAAREAEKLFF
d_call: .
clone_size: .
v_call: TRBV6-1
j_call: TRBJ1-4

cdr3_nt: TGTGCCAGCAGCCAAGAAGGGACAGGGAGTCTAATTGGTGGCTACACCTTC
cdr3_aa: CASSQEGTGSLIGGYTF
d_call: TRBD1
clone_size: .
v_call: TRBV4-2
j_call: TRBJ1-2

cdr3_nt: TGTGCCAGCAGTGAAGGGGGGACAGCGAATTACTATGGCTACACCTTC
cdr3_aa: CASSEGGTANYYGYTF
d_call: TRBD1
clone_size: .
v_call: TRBV6-1
j_call: TRBJ1-2

cdr3_nt: TGCGCCAGCAGCCAACCACAGTCAGAGAACACTGAAGCTTTCTTT
cdr3_aa: CASSQPQSENTEAFF
d_call: .
clone_size: .
v_call: TRBV4-1
j_call: TRBJ1-1

cdr3_nt: TGTGCCAGCAGCACACAGGGTAGGAATCAGCCCCAGCATTTT
cdr3_aa: CASSTQGRNQPQHF
d_call: .
clone_size: .
v_call: TRBV7-2
j_call: TRBJ1-5

cdr3_nt: TGTGCCACCAGTGCTTCCGGGACAGGGGGCTATGAGCAGTTCTTC
cdr3_aa: CATSASGTGGYEQFF
d_call: TRBD1
clone_size: .
v_call: TRBV24-1
j_call: TRBJ2-1

cdr3_nt: TGTGCCTGGAGTGTAAGCAGGCTTTCTAGCACAGATACGCAGTATTTT
cdr3_aa: CAWSVSRLSSTDTQYF
d_call: .
clone_size: .
v_call: TRBV30
j_call: TRBJ2-3

cdr3_nt: TGTGCCAGTAGTGACCAGGGGGGCGTAAAACTGTTTTTT
cdr3_aa: CASSDQGGVKLFF
d_call: TRBD1
clone_size: .
v_call: TRBV19
j_call: TRBJ1-4

cdr3_nt: TGCGCCAGCAGCTTGGGGGGCCTTTACGAGCAGTACTTC
cdr3_aa: CASSLGGLYEQYF
d_call: .
clone_size: .
v_call: TRBV5-1
j_call: TRBJ2-7

cdr3_nt: TGTGCCAGCAGCTCGACGACAGGGGGCTATGGCTACACCTTC
cdr3_aa: CASSSTTGGYGYTF
d_call: TRBD1
clone_size: few
v_call: TRBV11-2
j_call: TRBJ1-2

cdr3_nt: TGCAGTGCTAGTTTCCGCGGGGGCACAGATACGCAGTATTTT
cdr3_aa: CSASFRGGTDTQYF
d_call: .
clone_size: .
v_call: TRBV20-1
j_call: TRBJ2-3

cdr3_nt: TGCAGTGCTAGTCCTACCTCGGTTCAGAACACTGAAGCTTTCTTT
cdr3_aa: CSASPTSVQNTEAFF
d_call: .
clone_size: .
v_call: TRBV20-1
j_call: TRBJ1-1

cdr3_nt: TGTGCCAGCAGCTCGCTCCGGGAAAATTCACCCCTCCACTTT
cdr3_aa: CASSSLRENSPLHF
d_call: .
clone_size: .
v_call: TRBV5-5
j_call: TRBJ1-6

cdr3_nt: TGTGCCAGCAGCCTGATAAAGAGCCATCCCTATGGCTACACCTTC
cdr3_aa: CASSLIKSHPYGYTF
d_call: .
clone_size: .
v_call: TRBV5-4
j_call: TRBJ1-2

cdr3_nt: TGTGCCAGCAGCTTAAATCAGCGGGGGGAGAAAAACATTCAGTACTTC
cdr3_aa: CASSLNQRGEKNIQYF
d_call: TRBD2
clone_size: few
v_call: TRBV7-3
j_call: TRBJ2-4

cdr3_nt: TGTGCCAGCAGCTTTATGCGCGGTACTAATGAAAAACTGTTTTTT
cdr3_aa: CASSFMRGTNEKLFF
d_call: .
clone_size: .
v_call: TRBV7-8
j_call: TRBJ1-4

cdr3_nt: TGTGCCAGCAGTTTACTAGCGGGGGGATCCTACGAGCAGTACTTC
cdr3_aa: CASSLLAGGSYEQYF
d_call: TRBD2
clone_size: .
v_call: TRBV6-5
j_call: TRBJ2-7

cdr3_nt: TGTGCCAGCTCACCACCACACAGGTTGGACGAGCAGTACTTC
cdr3_aa: CASSPPHRLDEQYF
d_call: .
clone_size: .
v_call: TRBV18
j_call: TRBJ2-7

cdr3_nt: TGTGCCAGCAGCCAAGGACAGCCTTCCTACAATGAGCAGTTCTTC
cdr3_aa: CASSQGQPSYNEQFF
d_call: .
clone_size: .
v_call: TRBV14
j_call: TRBJ2-1

cdr3_nt: TGTGCCAGCAGCGGGACTAGTCTTACCGGGGAGCTGTTTTTT
cdr3_aa: CASSGTSLTGELFF
d_call: TRBD2
clone_size: .
v_call: TRBV9
j_call: TRBJ2-2

cdr3_nt: TGTGCCAGCAGTTTGACAGCGAACACTGAAGCTTTCTTT
cdr3_aa: CASSLTANTEAFF
d_call: .
clone_size: .
v_call: TRBV6-5
j_call: TRBJ1-1

cdr3_nt: TGTGCCAGCAGTGACGACAGGACAGGGGAGTACACCGGGGAGCTGTTTTTT
cdr3_aa: CASSDDRTGEYTGELFF
d_call: TRBD1
clone_size: .
v_call: TRBV6-4
j_call: TRBJ2-2

cdr3_nt: TGCGCCAGCACTCAACAGGGATACTATGGGGGCTACACCTTC
cdr3_aa: CASTQQGYYGGYTF
d_call: .
clone_size: once
v_call: TRBV23-1
j_call: TRBJ1-2